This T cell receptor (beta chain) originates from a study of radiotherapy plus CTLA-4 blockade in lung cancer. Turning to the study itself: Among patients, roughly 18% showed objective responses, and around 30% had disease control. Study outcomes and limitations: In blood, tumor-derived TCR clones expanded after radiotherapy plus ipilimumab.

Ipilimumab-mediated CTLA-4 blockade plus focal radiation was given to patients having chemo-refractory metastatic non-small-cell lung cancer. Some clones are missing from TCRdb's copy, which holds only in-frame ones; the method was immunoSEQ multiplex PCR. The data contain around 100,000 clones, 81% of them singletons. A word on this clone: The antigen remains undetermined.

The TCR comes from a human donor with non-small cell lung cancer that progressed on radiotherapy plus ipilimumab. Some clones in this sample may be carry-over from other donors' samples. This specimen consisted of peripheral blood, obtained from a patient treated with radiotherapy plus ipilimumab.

Here the CDR3 reads CASSPTTNKITGELFF. Written as DNA, the CDR3 is TGTGCCAGCAGCCCGACCACAAACAAAATAACCGGGGAGCTGTTTTTT. The rearrangement joins TRBV27 to TRBJ2-2; no firm D call. The CDR3 has 16 amino acids. The V and J ends lost 6 bases and 5 bases respectively, with 19 bases between them. Germline CDR1 reads MNHEY; CDR2 reads SMNVEV (reference sequence).